These 12 T cell receptor beta chains originate from one sample sequenced in a study of blood T cell repertoires in COVID-19. The data were produced by immunoSEQ multiplex PCR, yet TCRdb's version contains in-frame clones alone and is incomplete. The data contain 310,000 or so clones, more than 70% of them singletons. The sample consisted of peripheral blood. These receptors came from a man aged 18 to 30 who had recovered from COVID-19.

The genes are TRBV19 and TRBJ1-3; a possible D gene is TRBD1 (5 bases). Trimming removed 7 bases at V and 2 bases at J, with 12 bases between. Germline V CDR1 and CDR2: LNHDA, SQIVND (reference sequence). CDR3 length: 14 residues. CDR3 amino acids: CASMGEVPGNTIYF. The CDR3 coding sequence is TGTGCCAGTATGGGGGAGGTACCTGGAAACACCATATATTTT.

This chain links TRBV6-2 or TRBV6-3 with TRBJ1-6; D is perhaps TRBD1 (5 bases). Germline CDR1 MNHEY, CDR2 SVGEGT. The CDR3 has 15 residues. Trimming took 6 bases from V and 3 from J, leaving 12 bases between them. CDR3 residues: CASSVDSFYNSPLHF. The CDR3 coding sequence is TGTGCCAGCAGCGTTGACAGCTTCTATAATTCACCCCTCCACTTT.

V and J are TRBV6-5 and TRBJ1-1; D is ambiguous. The CDR3 covers 13 residues. V lost 5 bases and J lost 0, with 7 bases in between. Germline CDR1 is MNHEY and CDR2 is SVGAGI. The CDR3 here is CASSLDVNTEAFF. The DNA of the CDR3 is TGTGCCAGCAGTCTAGACGTGAACACTGAAGCTTTCTTT.

Worth noting for this clone: Its ends do not fully match the called genes, so a read error is possible. The chain couples TRBV7-3 to TRBJ2-3; D may correspond to TRBD1 or TRBD2 (5 bases each). Germline-derived CDR1 and CDR2 are SGHTA and FQGTGA. This CDR3 contains 15 residues. CDR3 DNA sequence: TGTGCCAGCAGCGTAACGGGGCAGCGCACAGATACGCAGTATTTT. Protein product: CASSVTGQRTDTQYF.

The gene calls are TRBV10-3 and TRBJ1-1; 8 bases agree with TRBD1. The CDR3 extends over 14 amino acids. V lost 4 bases, J lost 3 bases, and 4 bases stayed unmatched. The germline CDR1 and CDR2 sequences are ENHRY and SYGVKD. CDR3: CAISGATGDTEAFF. CDR3 nucleotide sequence: TGTGCCATCAGTGGGGCGACAGGGGACACTGAAGCTTTCTTT.

V gene TRBV27 combines with J gene TRBJ1-5; D remains unclear. Trimming removed 4 bases from V and 4 bases from J, with 8 bases in between. Germline CDR1 MNHEY, CDR2 SMNVEV (reference sequence). This CDR3 comprises 13 residues. The CDR3 coding sequence is TGTGCCAGCAGTTCTACAGTGAATCAGCCCCAGCATTTT. Its translation is CASSSTVNQPQHF.

The chain uses TRBV18 and TRBJ2-7; maybe TRBD1 (5 bases). V dropped 0 bases and J dropped 3 bases, with 9 bases sitting between them. CDR1 and CDR2 from the germline V gene are KGHSH and LQKENI. The CDR3 has 14 amino acids. The CDR3 region has the DNA TGTGCCAGCTCACCACCAGAGACAGACTACGAGCAGTACTTC. Translated: CASSPPETDYEQYF. Full variable domain (missing parts from reference TRBV18 and TRBJ2-7): NAGVMQNPRHLVRRRGQEARLRCSPMKGHSHVYWYRQLPEEGLKFMVYLQKENIIDESGMPKERFSAEFPKEGPSILRIQQVVRGDSAAYFCASSPPETDYEQYFGPGTRLTVT.

This chain joins TRBV29-1 and TRBJ2-1; 11 nucleotides line up with TRBD2. After removal of 6 bases from V and 3 bases from J, the junction contained 4 bases not matched to a gene. CDR3 length: 14 residues. Germline lookup yields CDR1 SQVTM and CDR2 ANQGSEA. The CDR3 DNA is TGCAGCGTAATGACTAGCGGGAACTACAATGAGCAGTTCTTC. Its translation: CSVMTSGNYNEQFF.

For this clone: The sample contains more than one DNA sequence encoding this CDR3. The chain recombines TRBV5-1 with TRBJ2-3; 13 bases map to TRBD2. This CDR3 comprises 17 residues. Germline CDR1 is SGHRS and CDR2 is YFSETQ. V shed 2 bases, J shed 5 bases, and the junction held 8 bases outside the gene matches. CDR3 sequence: CASSFGGTSGIGDTQYF. Written as DNA, the CDR3 is TGCGCCAGCAGCTTCGGCGGGACTAGCGGGATTGGAGATACGCAGTATTTT.

This clone occurred once. This rearrangement joins TRBV27 to TRBJ1-6, with D tentatively TRBD1 (6 bases). The CDR3 is made up of 18 amino acids. V was pared by 2 bases and J by 4 bases, with 18 bases between. Germline V CDR1 and CDR2: MNHEY, SMNVEV (reference sequence). Here the CDR3 reads CASSLATGSALYNSPLHF. CDR3 nucleotide sequence: TGTGCCAGCAGTTTAGCTACAGGGTCGGCCCTTTATAATTCACCCCTCCACTTT.

J is TRBJ2-2 and V is TRBV19; TRBD2 aligns across 8 bases. Looked up from germline, CDR1 is LNHDA and CDR2 is SQIVND (reference sequence). Trimming cost V 5 bases and J 4 bases; bases outside gene matches: 6. The CDR3 contains 15 residues. The CDR3: CASSSRLATTGELFF. CDR3 sequence (DNA): TGTGCCAGTAGTTCTCGACTAGCGACCACCGGGGAGCTGTTTTTT.

The chain combines TRBV3-1 (or the pseudogene TRBV3-2) with TRBJ1-1; D remains ambiguous. In germline, CDR1 is LGHDT, CDR2 YNNKEL (reference sequence). This CDR3 has 16 residues. Trimming removed 1 base at V and 1 base at J, with 13 bases between. CDR3 coding DNA: TGTGCCAGCAGCCAAGGAGATAGGGAGTGGAACACTGAAGCTTTCTTT. Its protein is CASSQGDREWNTEAFF.